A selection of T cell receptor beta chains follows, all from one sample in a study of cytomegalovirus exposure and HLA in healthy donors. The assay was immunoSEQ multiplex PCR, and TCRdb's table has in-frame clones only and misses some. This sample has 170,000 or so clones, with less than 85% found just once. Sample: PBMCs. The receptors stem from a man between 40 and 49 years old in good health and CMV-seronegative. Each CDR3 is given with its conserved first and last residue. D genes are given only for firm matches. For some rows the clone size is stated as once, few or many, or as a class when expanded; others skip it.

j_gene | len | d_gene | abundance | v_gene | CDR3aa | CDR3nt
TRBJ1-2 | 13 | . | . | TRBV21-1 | CATPDRVSYGYTF | TGTGCCACCCCGGACAGGGTTAGCTATGGCTACACCTTC
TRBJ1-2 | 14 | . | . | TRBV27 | CASSLSGEGYGYTF | TGTGCCAGCAGTTTATCGGGGGAGGGCTATGGCTACACCTTC
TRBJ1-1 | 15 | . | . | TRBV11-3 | CASSYQGGLNTEAFF | TGTGCCAGCAGCTACCAAGGAGGTTTGAACACTGAAGCTTTCTTT
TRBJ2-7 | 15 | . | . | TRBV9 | CASSVGEQSIYEQYF | TGTGCCAGCAGCGTAGGTGAACAGTCTATTTACGAGCAGTACTTC
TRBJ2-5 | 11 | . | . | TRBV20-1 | CSGTHQETQYF | TGCAGTGGGACACACCAAGAGACCCAGTACTTC
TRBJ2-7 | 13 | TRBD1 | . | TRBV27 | CATKQQGNHEQYF | TGTGCCACCAAACAACAGGGGAACCACGAGCAGTACTTC
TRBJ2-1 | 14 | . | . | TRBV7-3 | CASSKTGAPFEQFF | TGTGCCAGCAGCAAAACGGGAGCTCCATTTGAGCAGTTCTTC
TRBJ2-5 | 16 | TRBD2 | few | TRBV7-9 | CASSFGLAGLKETQYF | TGTGCCAGCAGCTTCGGACTAGCGGGGCTAAAAGAGACCCAGTACTTC
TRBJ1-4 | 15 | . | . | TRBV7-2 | CASSSYTGSDEKLFF | TGTGCCAGCAGCTCCTACACAGGGTCGGATGAAAAACTGTTTTTT
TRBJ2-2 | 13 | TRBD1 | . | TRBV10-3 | CAIDGTAHGELFF | TGTGCCATCGACGGGACAGCCCACGGGGAGCTGTTTTTT
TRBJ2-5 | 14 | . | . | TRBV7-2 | CASSLGPSRETQYF | TGTGCCAGCAGCTTGGGCCCATCCCGAGAGACCCAGTACTTC
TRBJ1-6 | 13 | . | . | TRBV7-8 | CASSANRDSPLHF | TGTGCCAGCAGCGCGAACAGGGATTCACCCCTCCACTTT
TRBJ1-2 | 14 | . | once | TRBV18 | CASSPGRSDYGYTF | TGTGCCAGCTCACCAGGGCGATCTGACTATGGCTACACCTTC
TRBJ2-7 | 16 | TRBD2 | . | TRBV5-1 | CASSLEASGKYMRQYF | TGCGCCAGCAGCTTGGAGGCTAGCGGGAAATATATGAGGCAGTACTTC
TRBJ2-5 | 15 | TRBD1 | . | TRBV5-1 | CASSASRDRGETQYF | TGCGCCAGCAGCGCCTCCCGGGACAGGGGAGAGACCCAGTACTTC
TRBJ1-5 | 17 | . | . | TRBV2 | CASSAHPGVGSNQPQHF | TGTGCCAGCAGTGCCCACCCAGGGGTAGGGAGCAATCAGCCCCAGCATTTT
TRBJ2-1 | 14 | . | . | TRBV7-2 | CASNAGFSQNEQFF | TGTGCCAGCAACGCAGGGTTCAGTCAGAATGAGCAGTTCTTC
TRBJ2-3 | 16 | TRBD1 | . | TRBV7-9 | CASSLVPGQDTDTQYF | TGTGCCAGCAGCTTAGTCCCGGGACAGGACACGGATACGCAGTATTTT
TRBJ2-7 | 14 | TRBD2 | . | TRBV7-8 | CASSPTSGPYEQYF | TGTGCCAGCAGTCCAACTAGCGGACCCTACGAGCAGTACTTC
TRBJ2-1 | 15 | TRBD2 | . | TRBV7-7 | CASSPGTSGNNEQFF | TGTGCCAGCAGCCCCGGGACTAGCGGTAACAATGAGCAGTTCTTC
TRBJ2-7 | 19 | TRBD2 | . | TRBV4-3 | CASSRVGGAGGLTGGEQYF | TGCGCCAGCAGCCGTGTCGGAGGAGCGGGAGGTCTCACGGGCGGCGAGCAGTACTTC
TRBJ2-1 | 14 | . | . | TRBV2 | CASTRTLSYNEQFF | TGTGCCAGCACCCGGACTCTCTCCTACAATGAGCAGTTCTTC
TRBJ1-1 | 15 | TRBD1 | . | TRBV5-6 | CASSLLNRGNTEAFF | TGTGCCAGCAGCTTATTAAACAGGGGGAACACTGAAGCTTTCTTT
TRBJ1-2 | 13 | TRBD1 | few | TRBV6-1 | CASSHRGNYGYTF | TGTGCCAGCAGCCACAGGGGTAACTATGGCTACACCTTC
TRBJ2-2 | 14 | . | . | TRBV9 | CASSPRADGGELFF | TGTGCCAGCAGCCCGCGGGCCGATGGCGGGGAGCTGTTTTTT
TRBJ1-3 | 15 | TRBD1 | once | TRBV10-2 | CASSTGTAWGDAIYF | TGCGCCAGCAGTACCGGGACAGCCTGGGGTGATGCCATATATTTT
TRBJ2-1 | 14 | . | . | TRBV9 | CASSVRGSANEQFF | TGTGCCAGCAGCGTGAGGGGGTCGGCGAATGAGCAGTTCTTC
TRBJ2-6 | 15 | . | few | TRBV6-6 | CASSSKSSGANVLTF | TGTGCCAGCAGTTCGAAGAGCTCTGGGGCCAACGTCCTGACTTTC
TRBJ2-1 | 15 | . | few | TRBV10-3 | CAMGAETNGNNEQFF | TGTGCCATGGGGGCGGAAACGAATGGGAACAATGAGCAGTTCTTC
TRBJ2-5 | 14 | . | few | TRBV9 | CASSALGGGETQYF | TGTGCCAGCAGCGCCCTAGGAGGTGGAGAGACCCAGTACTTC
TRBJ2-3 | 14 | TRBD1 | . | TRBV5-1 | CASSPDRVGYTQYF | TGCGCCAGCAGCCCGGACAGGGTCGGATATACGCAGTATTTT
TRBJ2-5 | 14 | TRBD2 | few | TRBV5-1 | CASSPGLAGETQYF | TGCGCCAGCAGCCCGGGACTAGCGGGCGAGACCCAGTACTTC
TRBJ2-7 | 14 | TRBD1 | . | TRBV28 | CASRATGGLHEQYF | TGTGCCAGCAGAGCTACAGGGGGTCTCCACGAGCAGTACTTC
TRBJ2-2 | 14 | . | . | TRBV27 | CASSLGPGTGELFF | TGTGCCAGCAGTTTGGGGCCAGGGACCGGGGAGCTGTTTTTT
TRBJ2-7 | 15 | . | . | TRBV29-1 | CSVEGAGIGPYEQYF | TGCAGCGTTGAAGGGGCGGGGATCGGTCCCTACGAGCAGTACTTC
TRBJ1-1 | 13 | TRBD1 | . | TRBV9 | CASSRTGSTEAFF | TGTGCCAGCAGCCGGACAGGGAGCACTGAAGCTTTCTTT
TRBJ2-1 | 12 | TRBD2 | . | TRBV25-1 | CASSRAGDEQFF | TGTGCCAGCAGTCGGGCGGGAGATGAGCAGTTCTTC
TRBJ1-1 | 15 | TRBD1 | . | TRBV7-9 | CASQSGTGKNTEAFF | TGTGCCAGCCAATCCGGGACAGGGAAAAACACTGAAGCTTTCTTT
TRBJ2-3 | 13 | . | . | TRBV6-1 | CASSEASDLTQYF | TGTGCCAGCAGTGAAGCGTCAGATCTCACGCAGTATTTT
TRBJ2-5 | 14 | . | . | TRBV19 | CASRTSGVQETQYF | TGTGCCAGTAGGACTTCGGGAGTTCAAGAGACCCAGTACTTC
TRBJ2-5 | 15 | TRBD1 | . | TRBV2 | CASKTGTGVVETQYF | TGTGCCAGCAAGACCGGGACAGGGGTTGTAGAGACCCAGTACTTC
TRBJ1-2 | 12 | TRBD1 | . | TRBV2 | CASVGQGGGYTF | TGTGCCAGCGTCGGACAGGGCGGCGGCTACACCTTC
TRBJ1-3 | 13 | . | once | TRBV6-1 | CASTPRGGNTIYF | TGTGCCAGCACTCCCCGCGGGGGAAACACCATATATTTT
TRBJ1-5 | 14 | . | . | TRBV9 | CASSVAAGDQPQHF | TGTGCCAGCAGCGTAGCCGCGGGGGATCAGCCCCAGCATTTT
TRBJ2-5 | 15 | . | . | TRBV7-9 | CSSSPRVGAGETQYF | TGTTCCAGCAGCCCCAGGGTCGGGGCGGGGGAGACCCAGTACTTC
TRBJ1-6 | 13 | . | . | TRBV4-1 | CASSQEMRSPLHF | TGCGCCAGCAGCCAAGAGATGAGGTCGCCCCTCCACTTT
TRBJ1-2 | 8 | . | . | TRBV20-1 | CSASLGLF | TGCAGTGCTAGCCTGGGCCTCTTC
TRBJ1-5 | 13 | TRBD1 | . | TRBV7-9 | CASSFDRVQPQHF | TGTGCCAGCAGCTTTGACAGGGTTCAGCCCCAGCATTTT
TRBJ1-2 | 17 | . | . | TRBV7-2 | CASISWGWESANYGYTF | TGTGCCAGCATCAGTTGGGGATGGGAGAGCGCTAACTATGGCTACACCTTC
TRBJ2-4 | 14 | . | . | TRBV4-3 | CASSQDAQGNIQYF | TGCGCCAGCAGCCAAGATGCTCAGGGGAACATTCAGTACTTC
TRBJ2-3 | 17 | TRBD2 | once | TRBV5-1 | CASGRTSGRGGTDTQYF | TGCGCCAGCGGTAGGACTAGCGGGAGGGGTGGCACAGATACGCAGTATTTT
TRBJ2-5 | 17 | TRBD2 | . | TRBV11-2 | CASSLSVAGGSRETQYF | TGTGCCAGCAGCTTAAGCGTAGCGGGAGGCTCTAGGGAGACCCAGTACTTC
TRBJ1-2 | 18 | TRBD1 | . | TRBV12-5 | CASGLEGTGGEFNYGYTF | TGTGCTAGTGGTTTGGAAGGGACAGGGGGTGAATTTAACTATGGCTACACCTTC
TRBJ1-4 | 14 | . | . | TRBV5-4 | CASSSEVTNEKLFF | TGTGCCAGCAGCTCGGAGGTAACTAATGAAAAACTGTTTTTT